The 12 T cell receptor beta chains given below trace back to one sample, sequenced in a study of shared clonotypes between healthy human individuals. Data came from immunoSEQ multiplex PCR; TCRdb stores just in-frame clones and leaves some out. The data hold about 120,000 clones, with around 68% observed a single time. Specimen: memory CD8+ T cells sorted from blood. Subset of the sample: CD45RO+ cells pooled with CCR7-negative TemRA cells. The receptors derive from a woman in her 30s in good health.

V and J are TRBV7-9 and TRBJ2-7, with 8 bases lining up with TRBD1. The CDR3 spans 16 residues. With 5 bases clipped from V and 5 bases from J, the junction kept 14 bases outside the gene matches. Germline V CDR1 and CDR2: SEHNR, FQNEAQ (reference sequence). CDR3: CASSLHRGRGLDEQYF. CDR3 DNA: TGTGCCAGCAGCCTACACCGGGGCAGGGGGCTAGACGAGCAGTACTTC.

The chain recombines TRBV27 with TRBJ2-7, with 7 bases lining up with TRBD1. Germline V gene lookup returns CDR1 MNHEY and CDR2 SMNVEV (reference sequence). The CDR3 has 16 amino acids. Germline trimming cut 6 bases from V and 2 bases from J; bases unmatched to any gene: 13. CDR3 protein: CASSTRDRKMTYEQYF. CDR3 nucleotide sequence: TGTGCCAGCAGCACCAGGGACAGAAAGATGACCTACGAGCAGTACTTC.

This clone was seen only once. CDR3 residues: CASSPRGDSYEQYF. The CDR3, as DNA: TGTGCCAGCAGTCCCCGTGGGGACAGCTACGAGCAGTACTTC. The rearrangement links TRBV6-1 to TRBJ2-7, with TRBD1 identical over 7 bases. The CDR3 runs to 14 residues. V shed 5 bases, J shed 3 bases, and the junction held 7 bases outside the gene matches. Germline assignment: CDR1 MNHNS and CDR2 SASEGT.

The chain has TRBV5-8 and TRBJ2-3; 9 bases fit TRBD2. CDR1 is SGHTS and CDR2 is YDEGEE in the germline V gene. The CDR3 has 15 residues. Unmatched junction bases numbered 0, after V lost 0 bases and J lost 1 base. CDR3 loop: CASSLASGGTDTQYF. The CDR3 region has the DNA TGTGCCAGCAGCTTGGCTAGCGGGGGCACAGATACGCAGTATTTT.

The rearrangement joins TRBV11-2 to TRBJ2-1, with 10 bases fitting TRBD2. The germline CDR1 and CDR2 sequences are SGHAT and FQNNGV. This CDR3 is built from 15 residues. V lost 6 bases, J lost 7 bases, and 9 bases stayed unmatched. Here the CDR3 DNA reads TGTGCCAGCAGGAAGCTAGCGGGAGTTCGGAATGAGCAGTTCTTC. It specifies CASRKLAGVRNEQFF.

This clone was seen more than once but under ten times. J is TRBJ2-3 and V is TRBV19; TRBD1 matches at 7 bases. Germline CDR1 is LNHDA and CDR2 is SQIVND (reference sequence). The length of the CDR3 is 12 residues. With V trimmed by 8 bases and J by 3 bases, 2 bases remained unmatched. The CDR3 region is CASGQVTDTQYF. The CDR3 DNA reads as TGTGCCAGTGGACAGGTGACAGATACGCAGTATTTT.

This sequence joins TRBV5-6 and TRBJ2-1; D not resolved. The CDR3 runs 14 residues. V gave up 5 bases and J gave up 0 bases, with 9 bases separating them. Germline CDR1 is SGHDT and CDR2 is YYEEEE. CDR3 loop: CASRERSSYNEQFF. CDR3 coding DNA: TGTGCCAGCAGGGAAAGGAGCTCCTACAATGAGCAGTTCTTC.

This clone was detected only once. The chain recombines TRBV7-2 with TRBJ2-3; D possibly matches TRBD1 or TRBD2 (5 bases each). Trimming removed 1 base from V and 7 bases from J, with 15 bases in between. This CDR3 spans 15 amino acids. Germline V gives CDR1 SGHTA, CDR2 FQGNSA. The CDR3 nucleotides are TGTGCCAGCAGCTTAGGGGGGACCACAGGCAATACGCAGTATTTT. Protein: CASSLGGTTGNTQYF.

The genes are TRBV11-3 and TRBJ2-3, with unresolved D. V was clipped by 5 bases and J by 2 bases, with 8 bases between them. The CDR3 length is 13 residues. Germline V gene lookup returns CDR1 SGHNT and CDR2 YENEEA. CDR3: CASSQRYTDTQYF. CDR3 nucleotides: TGTGCCAGCAGCCAACGGTACACAGATACGCAGTATTTT.

This clone was recorded once. The rearrangement links TRBV27 to TRBJ2-7; D is possibly TRBD1 or TRBD2 (5 bases each). Trimming pared 5 bases from V and 5 bases from J, leaving 16 bases between. Per germline, CDR1 MNHEY and CDR2 SMNVEV (reference sequence). The CDR3 consists of 14 residues. CDR3 sequence reads: CASSLRDPSNEQYF. The DNA for the CDR3 is TGTGCCAGCAGTCTCCGGGACCCCTCGAACGAGCAGTACTTC.

V and J are TRBV28 and TRBJ2-7; possible D gene TRBD1, 6 bases. Between the trimmed V and J ends, which lost 2 bases and 3 bases, there was a span of 17 bases. CDR1 and CDR2 from the germline V gene are MDHEN and SYDVKM. The CDR3 spans 16 residues. CDR3: CASSLRRGPGNYEQYF. The CDR3 DNA reads TGTGCCAGCAGTTTACGCAGGGGACCCGGAAACTACGAGCAGTACTTC.

J is TRBJ2-2 and V is TRBV14, with D maybe TRBD1 (6 bases). Germline V lookup: CDR1 SGHDN, CDR2 FVKESK. The CDR3 sequence is 15 residues long. V shed 2 bases and J shed 0 bases, with 7 bases lying between them. The chain's CDR3 is CASSQHRANTGELFF. The CDR3 region has the DNA TGTGCCAGCAGCCAACACAGGGCGAACACCGGGGAGCTGTTTTTT.